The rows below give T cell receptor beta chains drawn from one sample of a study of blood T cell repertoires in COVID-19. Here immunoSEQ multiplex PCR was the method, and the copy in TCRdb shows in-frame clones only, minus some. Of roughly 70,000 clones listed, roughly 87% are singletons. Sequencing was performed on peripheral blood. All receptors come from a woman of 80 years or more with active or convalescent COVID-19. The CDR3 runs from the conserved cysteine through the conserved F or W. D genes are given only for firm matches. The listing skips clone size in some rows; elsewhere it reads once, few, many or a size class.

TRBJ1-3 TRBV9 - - CASSGSPPGAGENTIYF TGTGCCAGCAGCGGTAGTCCCCCGGGAGCGGGGGAAAACACCATATATTTT
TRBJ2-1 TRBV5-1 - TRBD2 CASSPGLGGGEQFF TGCGCCAGCAGCCCGGGACTAGGGGGAGGTGAGCAGTTCTTC
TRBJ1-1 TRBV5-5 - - CASSFWQANTEAFF TGTGCCAGCAGCTTTTGGCAGGCGAACACTGAAGCTTTCTTT
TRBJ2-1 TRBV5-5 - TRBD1 CASSFWDSGYNEQFF TGTGCCAGCAGCTTCTGGGACAGTGGTTACAATGAGCAGTTCTTC
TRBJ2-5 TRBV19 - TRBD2 CASSTLLAYQETQYF TGTGCCAGTAGTACCCTACTAGCGTACCAAGAGACCCAGTACTTC
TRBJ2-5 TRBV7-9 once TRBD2 CASSSLGGETQYF TGTGCCAGCAGCTCCCTCGGGGGGGAGACCCAGTACTTC
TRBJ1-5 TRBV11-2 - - CASSLDGPNQPQHF TGTGCCAGCAGCTTAGATGGCCCCAATCAGCCCCAGCATTTT
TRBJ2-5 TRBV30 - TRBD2 CAWEKLAGAAETQYF TGTGCCTGGGAAAAACTAGCGGGAGCCGCAGAGACCCAGTACTTC
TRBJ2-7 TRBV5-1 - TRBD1 CASSLGTGGAYEQYF TGCGCCAGCAGCTTGGGGACAGGGGGAGCTTACGAGCAGTACTTC
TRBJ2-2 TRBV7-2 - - CASSQMAGELFF TGTGCCAGCAGCCAGATGGCCGGGGAGCTGTTTTTT
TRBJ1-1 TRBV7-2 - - CASSHGQGGAFF TGTGCCAGCAGCCACGGGCAGGGTGGAGCTTTCTTT
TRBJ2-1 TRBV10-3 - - CAIRGALSYNEQFF TGTGCCATCCGGGGGGCTCTATCCTACAATGAGCAGTTCTTC